This is a list of T cell receptor beta chains from one sample in a study of cytomegalovirus exposure and HLA in healthy donors. Clones were read by immunoSEQ multiplex PCR, and TCRdb kept only the in-frame ones, dropping some. The table includes roughly 180,000 clones, 80% detected once. The sequenced sample was PBMCs. The receptors come from a woman in her 30s in good health and CMV-seronegative. Both conserved end residues are part of each CDR3. Fields, in order: V gene, D gene, clone size, J gene, CDR3 DNA, CDR3 protein. A D gene is named only where the DNA matches it firmly. Some rows mark clone size as missing; the rest say once, few, many or name a class of expanded clone.

>TRBV2|.|.|TRBJ1-1
TGTGCCAGCAGGGTACGACAGAACACTGAAGCTTTCTTT
CASRVRQNTEAFF
>TRBV6-1|.|few|TRBJ1-2
TGTGCCAGCAGTGAAGGGACAGCTAACTATGGCTACACCTTC
CASSEGTANYGYTF
>TRBV7-2|TRBD2|once|TRBJ2-5
TGTGCCAGCAGCTCCCGGACTAGCGGAAGGGAGACCCAGTACTTC
CASSSRTSGRETQYF
>TRBV5-8|TRBD1|.|TRBJ1-6
TGTGCCAGCAGCTTTACAGGGGGTGGTGATTCACCCCTCCACTTT
CASSFTGGGDSPLHF
>TRBV6-5|TRBD2|.|TRBJ2-3
TGTGCCAGCAGTTACTCGCTCAGCGGGGACACAGATACGCAGTATTTT
CASSYSLSGDTDTQYF
>TRBV18|.|.|TRBJ1-6
TGTGCCAGCTCACCACTCCCTATGGACGGGAGCTCCTATAATTCACCCCTCCACTTT
CASSPLPMDGSSYNSPLHF
>TRBV30|TRBD1|.|TRBJ1-4
TGTGCCTTGGACAGGGGGGATGAAAAACTGTTTTTT
CALDRGDEKLFF
>TRBV11-2|TRBD1|few|TRBJ2-1
TGTGCCAGCAGCGGACAGGACCCTACAACGAAGCAGTTCTTC
CASSGQDPTTKQFF
>TRBV30|TRBD1|few|TRBJ2-1
TGTGCCTGCCTCTTCAACTACAGGGGCAATGAGCAGTTCTTC
CACLFNYRGNEQFF
>TRBV18|TRBD1|.|TRBJ2-7
TGTGCCAGCTCACCAAATACAGGGGCAGGCTACGAGCAGTACTTC
CASSPNTGAGYEQYF
>TRBV4-1|.|.|TRBJ1-5
TGCGCCAGCAGCCAAGCGGGGGGAAGTCAGCCCCAGCATTTT
CASSQAGGSQPQHF
>TRBV6-1|.|.|TRBJ1-5
TGTGCCAGCAGTGAAGCCCAGGGGCAGCCCCAGCATTTT
CASSEAQGQPQHF
>TRBV5-1|TRBD2|.|TRBJ2-1
TGCGCCAGCAATAGCGGGGGGCCACTTGAGCAGTTCTTC
CASNSGGPLEQFF
>TRBV5-1|TRBD2|.|TRBJ2-3
TGCGCCAGCAGCTTGACAGCGGGGTCAAGCCCTAGCACAGATACGCAGTATTTT
CASSLTAGSSPSTDTQYF
>TRBV10-3|.|.|TRBJ2-1
TGTGCCATCGGTCCCCAAGCGGCGGGCAATGAGCAGTTCTTC
CAIGPQAAGNEQFF
>TRBV19|TRBD1|.|TRBJ1-2
TGTGCCAGTATTTTGGGACAGGGAGGAGCTGGCTACACCTTC
CASILGQGGAGYTF
>TRBV9|.|.|TRBJ2-5
TGTGCCAGCAGCCCCCGTCTAGATTCCGAGACCCAGTACTTC
CASSPRLDSETQYF
>TRBV27|TRBD2|few|TRBJ2-7
TGTGCCAGCAGTCCCCCCCCAGCGGGGACCCCTTCCTACGAGCAGTACTTC
CASSPPPAGTPSYEQYF
>TRBV2|.|.|TRBJ1-5
TGTGCCAGCAGCCGAACAGGGAGCAATCAGCCCCAGCATTTT
CASSRTGSNQPQHF
>TRBV2|TRBD1|.|TRBJ2-4
TGTGCCAGCAGACAAACAGGGGGCGGCGACATTCAGTACTTC
CASRQTGGGDIQYF
>TRBV7-2|.|.|TRBJ2-7
TGTGCCAGCAGCTTACGCGGGGGCGACTACGAGCAGTACTTC
CASSLRGGDYEQYF
>TRBV19|TRBD1|.|TRBJ1-1
TGTGCCAGTAGCGGGACAGCAAACACTGAAGCTTTCTTT
CASSGTANTEAFF
>TRBV2|TRBD2|few|TRBJ2-3
TGTGCCAGCAGTGAAGCGGTCCCTGGGGGGGGCACAGATACGCAGTATTTT
CASSEAVPGGGTDTQYF
>TRBV10-3|.|once|TRBJ2-7
TGTGCCATCAGTGAGAAGGGACTCTACGAGCAGTACTTC
CAISEKGLYEQYF
>TRBV4-2|TRBD1|.|TRBJ1-5
TGTGCCAGCAGCCAGAGCCGACAGGGAAATCAGCCCCAGCATTTT
CASSQSRQGNQPQHF
>TRBV5-1|TRBD1|.|TRBJ1-2
TGCGCCAGCAGCTTGGACAGGGGGGGAGGGGTTCGTGGCTACACCTTC
CASSLDRGGGVRGYTF
>TRBV5-1|TRBD2|few|TRBJ2-3
TGCGCCAGCAGCTTGACGGCGGGGGGCAGCACAGATACGCAGTATTTT
CASSLTAGGSTDTQYF
>TRBV5-6|.|.|TRBJ2-7
TGTGCCAGCAGCTTGGGGGGCTGGGAGCAGTACTTC
CASSLGGWEQYF
>TRBV20-1|.|.|TRBJ1-1
TGCAGTGCTAGTCGCTCGGCTGAAGCTTTCTTT
CSASRSAEAFF
>TRBV5-1|TRBD1|once|TRBJ2-3
TGCGCCAGCAGTCCCTGGGGGACAGCAAGGGGTCCAGATACGCAGTATTTT
CASSPWGTARGPDTQYF
>TRBV25-1|TRBD1|.|TRBJ2-1
TGTGCCAGCAGTGATGATACCGGGACAGGCTACAATGAGCAGTTCTTC
CASSDDTGTGYNEQFF
>TRBV5-1|.|.|TRBJ1-2
TGCGCCAGCAGCTTGGGATTTGTAGGGGATTGGAGCTATGGCTACACCTTC
CASSLGFVGDWSYGYTF
>TRBV11-2|.|few|TRBJ2-2
TGTGCCAGCAGCCCGGGACAACCATCCGCGAACACCGGGGAGCTGTTTTTT
CASSPGQPSANTGELFF
>TRBV5-4|TRBD2|once|TRBJ2-3
TGTGCCAGCAGCCGGGGCGGGGGTAGCACAGATACGCAGTATTTT
CASSRGGGSTDTQYF
>TRBV19|TRBD2|.|TRBJ2-7
TGTGCCAGTAGCCTGACTAGCGGGGGGGACAGCTCCTACGAGCAGTACTTC
CASSLTSGGDSSYEQYF
>TRBV4-2|.|.|TRBJ2-3
TGTGCCAGCAGCCAACTGGACTACAAAGGAGGAGATACGCAGTATTTT
CASSQLDYKGGDTQYF
>TRBV9|.|.|TRBJ1-4
TGTGCCAGCAGCGTAGGAGGGTATCGAGGAGAAAAACTGTTTTTT
CASSVGGYRGEKLFF
>TRBV5-1|.|.|TRBJ2-2
TGCGCCAGCAGCTCGGACACCGGGGAGCTGTTTTTT
CASSSDTGELFF
>TRBV13|.|.|TRBJ2-1
TGTGCCAGCAGCGGGCCCAGTGACAATGAGCAGTTCTTC
CASSGPSDNEQFF
>TRBV27|.|.|TRBJ1-4
TGTGCCAGCAGTTCTCAGGGGCGGCCTAATGAAAAACTGTTTTTT
CASSSQGRPNEKLFF
>TRBV9|.|.|TRBJ2-7
TGTGCCAGCAGCGCCCAACTCTCCTACGAGCAGTACTTC
CASSAQLSYEQYF
>TRBV5-1|TRBD2|.|TRBJ2-3
TGCGCCAGCAGCTTGGGGGAGCGGGGGCCAGATACGCAGTATTTT
CASSLGERGPDTQYF
>TRBV30|.|.|TRBJ1-6
TGTGCCTCAACGCCGAGACATCACCTTTCACCCCTCCACTTT
CASTPRHHLSPLHF
>TRBV10-3|TRBD1|.|TRBJ2-7
TGTGCCATCAGTGCAGGGACAGGCCACTACGAGCAGTACTTC
CAISAGTGHYEQYF
>TRBV9|TRBD2|few|TRBJ2-3
TGTGCCAGCAGCGTAGGAATAGCGGGCTCAGATACGCAGTATTTT
CASSVGIAGSDTQYF
>TRBV5-1|TRBD2|.|TRBJ2-5
TGCGCCAGCACCTCTAGCGGGGGAGAGACCCAGTACTTC
CASTSSGGETQYF
>TRBV2|.|.|TRBJ1-2
TGTGCCAGCAGTGGAGCGGGTGAGAGGGGCTACACCTTC
CASSGAGERGYTF
>TRBV6-5|.|.|TRBJ2-7
TGTGCCAGCAGTGGGCAGGCCTACGAGCAGTACTTC
CASSGQAYEQYF
>TRBV4-2|.|once|TRBJ2-7
TGTGCCAGCAGCCAAGATCTGGGGACAACCTACGAGCAGTACTTC
CASSQDLGTTYEQYF